This entry is about one T cell receptor beta chain. CDR1 and CDR2 (germline): SGHRS, YFSETQ. The CDR3 has 18 residues. The ends lost 0 bases at V and 4 bases at J; junction bases unmatched: 9. This record comes from a study of blood T cells in healthy people across ages. With a J-beta primer mix and a sample-barcoded 5' primer, a second PCR ran roughly 6 to 11 cycles. A template-switch adaptor that had 12 random nucleotides put a tag on each cDNA molecule. MiXCR was run by TCRdb on the 5' RACE reads, yielding one entry per CDR3 protein. The top ten hold around 22% of the sample, which has about 720,000 distinct CDR3 sequences, about a fifth seen once.

Source material: blood. The chain links TRBV5-1 to TRBJ2-3; TRBD2 aligns across 12 bases. This clonotype was obtained from a man between 65 and 79 years old in good health. CDR3 sequence: CASSLDGSSGGAPDTQYF. The CDR3 bases are TGCGCCAGCAGCTTGGACGGATCTAGCGGGGGGGCCCCAGATACGCAGTATTTT.